This T cell receptor (beta chain) was profiled in a study of T cell repertoires in cytomegalovirus infection. Overall study: Epitope selection comprised recently identified HLA-C-restricted CMV epitopes and well-studied HLA-B-restricted CMV epitopes. Both CMV infection and a matching HLA type were indicated by public TCR beta signatures. Study results and limitations: Predominance within the ex vivo response was attributable to HLA-C-restricted CMV-specific TCR beta clonotypes. Identification of carriers of CMV plus the relevant HLA was achieved through cumulative public TCR beta family frequency.

TCRdb processed the reads anew with MiXCR; each CDR3 protein has one entry. Among hundreds of thousands of distinct CDR3 sequences listed, about 33% were seen once. This clonotype was recorded at least ten times. As yet, its antigen is unknown. The CDR3 runs 15 residues. Germline-derived CDR1 and CDR2 are SGHTA and FQGNSA. The V gene end was trimmed by 4 bases and the J gene end by 3 bases; junction bases not matched to a gene: 6. The sequencing used cultured CD8+ T cells from PBMCs, collected from culture after CMV antigen stimulation. V usage is TRBV7-2 and J usage is TRBJ1-5; the match to TRBD1 covers 7 bases. The sequence came from a human donor in good health (CMV status not recorded). Some clones in this sample may be carry-over from other donors' samples. This CDR3 reads CASSSHRGVNQPQHF. CDR3 sequence (DNA): TGTGCCAGCAGCTCCCACAGGGGAGTCAATCAGCCCCAGCATTTT.